The 31 T cell receptor beta chains below come from one sample, sequenced in a study of blood T cell repertoires in COVID-19. The assay was immunoSEQ multiplex PCR, and TCRdb's table has in-frame clones only and misses some. The table includes roughly 43,000 clones, about 89% detected once. The specimen was peripheral blood. The receptors derive from a man aged 65-85 years with active COVID-19.

This chain connects TRBV19 to TRBJ1-2; the D gene is possibly TRBD1 (5 bases). The V end lost 2 bases, the J end lost 7 bases, and 14 bases lay between the germline ends. The length of the CDR3 is 14 residues. The germline V gene encodes CDR1 LNHDA and CDR2 SQIVND (reference sequence). CDR3 loop: CASSISSQGGGYTF. In nucleotides, the CDR3 is TGTGCCAGTAGTATATCCAGCCAGGGAGGTGGCTACACCTTC.

This clone was counted a few times. The chain carries TRBV2 and TRBJ1-6; 9 nucleotides agree with TRBD1. This CDR3 region has 15 residues. Unmatched junction bases numbered 6, after V lost 5 bases and J lost 7 bases. Per germline, CDR1 SNHLY and CDR2 FYNNEI. In DNA, the CDR3 is TGTGCCAGCAGTAGCACCGACAGGGGGAATTCACCCCTCCACTTT. Residues: CASSSTDRGNSPLHF.

The chain uses TRBV7-3 and TRBJ1-1; D unresolved. Germline V gives CDR1 SGHTA, CDR2 FQGTGA. Deletions cut 1 base from V and 4 bases from J, with 10 bases between. The CDR3 extends over 14 amino acids. The CDR3, as DNA: TGTGCCAGCAGCTTAAGTGCGGGGAGCACTGAAGCTTTCTTT. Protein sequence: CASSLSAGSTEAFF.

The chain employs TRBV10-3 and TRBJ2-5; D is perhaps TRBD1 (5 bases). V lost 4 bases and J 2 bases, leaving 14 bases between the germline ends. CDR3 size: 15 residues. The germline V gene encodes CDR1 ENHRY and CDR2 SYGVKD. Written as DNA, the CDR3 is TGTGCCATCAGTGCAGGTCAGGGCGTGCAAGAGACCCAGTACTTC. It encodes CAISAGQGVQETQYF.

The rearrangement links TRBV7-9 to TRBJ2-4; 11 bases agree with TRBD1. CDR3 length: 13 residues. The germline gives CDR1 SEHNR, CDR2 FQNEAQ (reference sequence). V dropped 6 bases and J dropped 15; count of bases not matched to a gene: 10. The CDR3 is CASRTGQGDYAYF. The CDR3 region has the DNA TGTGCCAGCAGAACGGGACAGGGGGATTATGCGTACTTC.

Here the CDR3 reads CASSLALGRSPGEQYF. The CDR3 DNA is TGTGCCAGCAGCTTAGCGCTGGGTCGCTCCCCGGGGGAGCAGTACTTC. The V call is TRBV7-2, the J call TRBJ2-7, with D maybe TRBD2 (5 bases). Trimming removed 0 bases at V and 7 bases at J, with 19 bases between. The CDR3 length is 16 residues. The V gene's germline CDR1 is SGHTA and CDR2 FQGNSA.

The CDR3 coding sequence is TGTGCCACCAGCACTGAGGCGGACAGACTCACAGATACGCAGTATTTT. This gives the protein CATSTEADRLTDTQYF. The J gene is TRBJ2-3, the V gene TRBV15, with D perhaps matching TRBD1 (6 bases). In germline, CDR1 is LNHNV, CDR2 YYDKDF (reference sequence). There are 16 residues in the CDR3. V lost 4 bases and J lost 2, with 16 bases in between.

The gene calls are TRBV5-1 and TRBJ2-2; D is ambiguous. The CDR3 is 15 amino acids. Germline V lookup: CDR1 SGHRS, CDR2 YFSETQ. V gave up 1 base and J gave up 2 bases, with 9 bases separating them. Written as DNA, the CDR3 is TGCGCCAGCAGCTTGTTAGCTTTAAACACCGGGGAGCTGTTTTTT. Translating it yields CASSLLALNTGELFF.

V is TRBV7-8 and J is TRBJ2-2; D call uncertain. CDR1 SGHVS and CDR2 FQNEAQ come from the germline V gene. V lost 0 bases and J 4 bases, leaving 6 bases between the germline ends. This CDR3 spans 14 amino acids. The chain's CDR3 is CASSLAYGTGELFF. The DNA for the CDR3 is TGTGCCAGCAGCTTAGCGTACGGCACCGGGGAGCTGTTTTTT.

The chain carries TRBV6-6 and TRBJ2-7, with D unresolved. CDR3 length equals 14 residues. V lost 0 bases, J lost 4 bases, and 10 bases lay in between. CDR1 and CDR2 (germline): MNHNY, SVGAGI (reference sequence). CDR3 protein: CASSYSGPAYEQYF. CDR3 in DNA: TGTGCCAGCAGTTACTCTGGGCCGGCTTACGAGCAGTACTTC.

The CDR3: CASSSSGTGGFEQYF. The CDR3 DNA sequence: TGTGCCAGCAGCTCCTCCGGGACAGGGGGCTTCGAGCAGTACTTC. The chain carries TRBV7-2 and TRBJ2-7; 12 bases align to TRBD1. CDR1 and CDR2 (germline): SGHTA, FQGNSA. Trimming at V came to 4 bases and at J to 6 bases, leaving 7 bases not matched to a gene. The CDR3 is 15 residues long. Full variable domain (outside the CDR3, taken from reference TRBV7-2 and TRBJ2-7): GAGVSQSPSNKVTEKGKDVELRCDPISGHTALYWYRQSLGQGLEFLIYFQGNSAPDKSGLPSDRFSAERTGGSVSTLTIQRTQQEDSAVYLCASSSSGTGGFEQYFGPGTRLTVT.

J is TRBJ2-1 and V is TRBV10-1; 15 bases fit TRBD2. The CDR3 covers 21 residues. The trim removed 3 bases at V and 0 bases at J, leaving 12 bases unmatched. In germline, CDR1 is WNHNN, CDR2 SYGVQD (reference sequence). As DNA, the CDR3 is TGCGCCAGCAGTGAATTTTCTCCGGGACTAGCGGGGGGTAGCTCCTACAATGAGCAGTTCTTC. This gives the protein CASSEFSPGLAGGSSYNEQFF.

This chain connects TRBV7-2 to TRBJ2-5; 7 bases line up with TRBD2. Germline values: CDR1 SGHTA, CDR2 FQGNSA. After removal of 6 bases from V and 1 base from J, the junction contained 5 bases not matched to a gene. This CDR3 is built from 14 residues. CDR3 coding DNA: TGTGCCAGCAGTCTCGGCGGGGGCCAAGAGACCCAGTACTTC. Amino acids: CASSLGGGQETQYF.

This chain connects TRBV11-2 to TRBJ1-1; D perhaps matches TRBD1 (5 bases). The CDR3 is 16 amino acids. Looked up from germline, CDR1 is SGHAT and CDR2 is FQNNGV. Trimming removed 0 bases from V and 0 bases from J, with 11 bases in between. The CDR3 sequence: CASSLDMGHVNTEAFF. In DNA, the CDR3 is TGTGCCAGCAGCTTAGACATGGGGCACGTGAACACTGAAGCTTTCTTT.

The V and J genes are TRBV18 and TRBJ1-2; D perhaps matches TRBD1 (5 bases). In germline, CDR1 is KGHSH, CDR2 LQKENI. This CDR3 is built from 12 residues. Trimming left V 0 bases short and J 10 bases short, with 9 bases between. This chain's CDR3 is CASSPPQGTYTF. The CDR3 region has the DNA TGTGCCAGCTCACCACCGCAGGGTACCTACACCTTC.

This sequence joins TRBV6-5 and TRBJ2-3; 7 bases fit TRBD1. In germline, CDR1 is MNHEY, CDR2 SVGAGI. With 5 bases clipped from V and 3 bases from J, the junction kept 8 bases outside the gene matches. This CDR3 has 15 residues. In nucleotides, the CDR3 is TGTGCCAGCAGTAGTGGGACAGAGGTGACAGATACGCAGTATTTT. Translating it yields CASSSGTEVTDTQYF.

The chain employs TRBV9 and TRBJ2-7; D may be TRBD2 (5 bases). The CDR3 spans 13 residues. Germline V lookup: CDR1 SGDLS, CDR2 YYNGEE. V was cut by 1 base and J by 4 bases, with 9 bases left in between. The CDR3 region has the DNA TGTGCCAGCAGCGTAAAAACGGGATACGAGCAGTACTTC. Its protein is CASSVKTGYEQYF.

This chain joins TRBV2 and TRBJ2-7, with 7 bases lining up with TRBD2. Germline CDR1 is SNHLY and CDR2 is FYNNEI. CDR3 size: 14 residues. V was clipped by 9 bases and J by 0 bases; unmatched bases: 8. This CDR3 reads CASRSGVSSYEQYF. In nucleotides, the CDR3 is TGTGCCAGTCGAAGCGGGGTGAGCTCCTACGAGCAGTACTTC.

This sequence joins TRBV6-5 and TRBJ2-7; 8 nucleotides match TRBD1. V lost 4 bases to trimming and J lost 1 base; unmatched junction nucleotides: 6. Germline assignment: CDR1 MNHEY and CDR2 SVGAGI. The length of the CDR3 is 15 residues. The CDR3 is CASSSVRDRSYEQYF. CDR3 coding DNA: TGTGCCAGCAGTTCCGTTCGGGACAGGTCCTACGAGCAGTACTTC.

The J gene is TRBJ2-3, the V gene TRBV6-5, with 9 bases aligning to TRBD2. The trim removed 2 bases at V and 6 bases at J, leaving 6 bases unmatched. The CDR3 consists of 15 residues. CDR1 and CDR2 from the germline V gene are MNHEY and SVGAGI. The chain's CDR3 is CASSYGAGGPDTQYF. The CDR3 coding sequence is TGTGCCAGCAGTTACGGGGCGGGGGGGCCCGATACGCAGTATTTT.

The chain recombines TRBV7-8 with TRBJ1-1; the D gene is possibly TRBD1 (5 bases). Germline V lookup: CDR1 SGHVS, CDR2 FQNEAQ. This CDR3 contains 13 residues. V lost 3 bases to trimming and J lost 1 base, with 6 bases between them. CDR3 nucleotide sequence: TGTGCCAGCAGCTTCACAGGGAACACTGAAGCTTTCTTT. It translates to CASSFTGNTEAFF.

CDR3: CASSLGSLVINDTQYF. Written as DNA, the CDR3 is TGTGCCAGCAGCTTAGGATCCCTAGTTATAAATGATACGCAGTATTTT. The chain links TRBV11-2 to TRBJ2-3; no clear D. Germline CDR1 reads SGHAT; CDR2 reads FQNNGV. This CDR3 comprises 16 residues. V was pared by 1 base and J by 6 bases, with 17 bases between. Supplemented by reference TRBV11-2 and TRBJ2-3, the full variable domain reads EAGVAQSPRYKIIEKRQSVAFWCNPISGHATLYWYQQILGQGPKLLIQFQNNGVVDDSQLPKDRFSAERLKGVDSTLKIQPAKLEDSAVYLCASSLGSLVINDTQYFGPGTRLTVL.

V gene TRBV11-2 combines with J gene TRBJ2-3; D is ambiguous. CDR3 size: 12 residues. V was cut by 5 bases and J by 2 bases, with 5 bases left in between. Per the germline V gene, CDR1 is SGHAT and CDR2 is FQNNGV. CDR3 sequence (DNA): TGTGCCAGCAGCCCAAACACAGATACGCAGTATTTT. Protein product: CASSPNTDTQYF.

This rearrangement joins TRBV27 to TRBJ1-4; 8 positions agree with TRBD1. V lost 4 bases to trimming and J lost 6 bases; unmatched junction nucleotides: 4. This CDR3 spans 14 amino acids. CDR1 MNHEY and CDR2 SMNVEV come from the germline V gene (reference sequence). The CDR3 is CASSSTGADEKLFF. The CDR3, as DNA: TGTGCCAGCAGTTCGACAGGGGCGGATGAAAAACTGTTTTTT. Drawing the rest from reference TRBV27 and TRBJ1-4, the complete variable domain is EAQVTQNPRYLITVTGKKLTVTCSQNMNHEYMSWYRQDPGLGLRQIYYSMNVEVTDKGDVPEGYKVSRKEKRNFPLILESPSPNQTSLYFCASSSTGADEKLFFGSGTQLSVL.

The rearrangement links TRBV2 to TRBJ2-3; D perhaps matches TRBD1 (5 bases). The length of the CDR3 is 14 residues. Germline CDR1 and CDR2: SNHLY and FYNNEI. Trimming left V 1 base short and J 2 bases short, with 7 bases between. CDR3 loop: CASSEGQSTDTQYF. CDR3 nucleotides: TGTGCCAGCAGTGAAGGACAGTCCACAGATACGCAGTATTTT.

The chain employs TRBV5-6 and TRBJ1-6, with TRBD1 matching 7 bases. CDR1 is SGHDT, CDR2 YYEEEE, per germline. This CDR3 spans 15 amino acids. V lost 2 bases, J lost 9 bases, and 8 bases stayed unmatched. The CDR3 region has the DNA TGTGCCAGCAGCTTTTTAGACAGGGAGGCTTCACCCCTCCACTTT. Encoded protein: CASSFLDREASPLHF.

This chain links TRBV6-5 with TRBJ1-1; D may be TRBD1 (6 bases). Germline CDR1 MNHEY, CDR2 SVGAGI. Trimming removed 6 bases from V and 5 bases from J, with 10 bases in between. This CDR3 has 12 residues. CDR3 amino acids: CASSSQGTEAFF. The CDR3 nucleotides are TGTGCCAGCAGCTCACAGGGAACTGAAGCTTTCTTT.

J is TRBJ1-1 and V is TRBV12-3 or TRBV12-4; unclear D gene. V lost 2 bases and J 3 bases, leaving 7 bases between the germline ends. The CDR3 runs to 13 residues. The CDR3 reads CASSLRRDTEAFF. The DNA of the CDR3 is TGTGCCAGCAGTTTAAGGAGGGACACTGAAGCTTTCTTT.

This chain uses TRBV10-1 with TRBJ2-3; TRBD1 aligns across 8 bases. This CDR3 is 15 amino acids long. From germline, CDR1 is WNHNN and CDR2 SYGVQD (reference sequence). The V gene end was trimmed by 4 bases and the J gene end by 2 bases; junction bases not matched to a gene: 5. The CDR3 is CASSATTGDTDTQYF. The DNA for the CDR3 is TGCGCCAGCAGTGCCACGACAGGGGACACAGATACGCAGTATTTT.

This clone was counted once. J is TRBJ2-3 and V is TRBV19; 7 bases match TRBD1. Losses at the gene ends were 3 bases for V and 1 base for J; bases not matched to a gene: 7. The CDR3 spans 16 residues. Germline V gene data show CDR1 as LNHDA and CDR2 as SQIVND (reference sequence). DNA of the CDR3: TGTGCCAGTAGTATCGGGCACAGGGGTGGCACAGATACGCAGTATTTT. Residues: CASSIGHRGGTDTQYF.

V is TRBV6-5 and J is TRBJ1-2, with 7 bases that match TRBD1. Trimming at V came to 10 bases and at J to 8 bases, leaving 10 bases not matched to a gene. Germline V gene data show CDR1 as MNHEY and CDR2 as SVGAGI. This CDR3 is 12 amino acids long. CDR3 region: CATLQGMGGYTF. Written as DNA, the CDR3 is TGTGCCACCTTACAGGGGATGGGGGGCTACACCTTC.